The rows below give T cell receptor beta chains drawn from one sample of a study of CD8+ T cells in alopecia areata. Assay: immunoSEQ multiplex PCR; the TCRdb copy retains only in-frame clones and omits some. This sample yields around 170,000 clones, of which approximately 49% are seen a single time; about 9.5% belongs to the top ten. Sequenced material: CD8+ T cells sorted from blood, taken around week 54, from a patient treated with tofacitinib. The receptors shown here come from a human donor with alopecia areata. CDR3s leave out the opening cysteine and the closing phenylalanine or tryptophan.

V	J	CDR3
TRBV9	TRBJ1-5	ASSPFSGGQPQH
TRBV27	TRBJ1-4	ASSLSIDRGREKLF
TRBV6-4	TRBJ2-5	ASSGGMEETQY
TRBV7-9	TRBJ2-1	ASSLVGTGDQRNNEQF
TRBV30	TRBJ1-1	AWSVDRTLNTEAF
TRBV4-2	TRBJ1-4	ASSHGGEKLF
TRBV15	TRBJ2-1	ATSRGGAYNEQF
TRBV29-1	TRBJ2-7	SVEESSGGPYEQY
TRBV30	TRBJ2-5	AWTSPTSGQKTQY
TRBV2	TRBJ2-7	ASSDIRDNYEQY
TRBV2	TRBJ2-7	ASSEGGWSGVRNPWEQY
TRBV2	TRBJ1-2	ASSEGGQVADGYT
TRBV19	TRBJ2-2	ASSILAGAGELF
TRBV29-1	NA	SVLGRNSYEQY
TRBV13	TRBJ1-1	ASSFLGARIREAF
TRBV5-4	TRBJ1-2	ASSSLSSGSNYGYT
TRBV11-2	TRBJ1-2	ASSLDANYGYT
TRBV13	TRBJ2-3	ASSHPSGGDTDTQY
TRBV19	TRBJ2-3	ATKTSPDTQY
TRBV5-6	TRBJ1-2	ASRETGGGYGYT
TRBV7-6	TRBJ2-1	ASSLGDNLNEQF
TRBV6-6	TRBJ2-5	ASTGQVQETQY
TRBV2	TRBJ2-5	ASKGDQTQY
TRBV6-5	TRBJ1-2	ASSYVSNYGYT